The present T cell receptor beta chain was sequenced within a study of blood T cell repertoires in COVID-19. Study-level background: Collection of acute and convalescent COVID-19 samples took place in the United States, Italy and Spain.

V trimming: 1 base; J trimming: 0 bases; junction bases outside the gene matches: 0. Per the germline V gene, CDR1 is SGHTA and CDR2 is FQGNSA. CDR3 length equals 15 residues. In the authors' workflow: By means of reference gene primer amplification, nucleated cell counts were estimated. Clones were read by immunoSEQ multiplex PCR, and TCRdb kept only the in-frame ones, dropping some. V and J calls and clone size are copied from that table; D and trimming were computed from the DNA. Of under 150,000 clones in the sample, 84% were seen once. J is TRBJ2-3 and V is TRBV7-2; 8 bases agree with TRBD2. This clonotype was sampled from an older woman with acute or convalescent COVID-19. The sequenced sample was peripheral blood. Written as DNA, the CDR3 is TGTGCCAGCAGCTTAGTAGCGGGGAGCACAGATACGCAGTATTTT. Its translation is CASSLVAGSTDTQYF.